This passage covers 5 T cell receptor beta chains from one sample sequenced in a study of lymphopenia after photon versus proton radiotherapy. The assay was immunoSEQ multiplex PCR, and TCRdb's table has in-frame clones only and misses some. This sample has just over 30,000 clones, with approximately 93% found just once. The input for sequencing was peripheral blood, taken from a patient treated with photon-based radiotherapy. The source of these receptors is a woman aged 45-65 years with cholangiocarcinoma.

This chain joins TRBV19 and TRBJ2-1; 9 bases are a match to TRBD1. The CDR3 sequence is 14 residues long. The V and J ends lost 8 bases and 5 bases, in that order; junction bases with no gene match: 7. CDR1 LNHDA and CDR2 SQIVND come from the germline V gene (reference sequence). CDR3: CASARDRAHNEQFF. CDR3 DNA sequence: TGTGCCAGTGCGCGGGACAGGGCGCACAATGAGCAGTTCTTC.

CDR3 DNA: TGTGCCAGCAGCAACGGACTAGCCTACGAGCAGTACTTC. Protein sequence: CASSNGLAYEQYF. The gene calls are TRBV7-9 and TRBJ2-7; TRBD2 matches at 7 bases. Germline V CDR1 and CDR2: SEHNR, FQNEAQ (reference sequence). The CDR3 is 13 residues long. Germline trimming cut 5 bases from V and 2 bases from J; bases unmatched to any gene: 3. The entire variable domain, with the rest obtained from reference TRBV7-9 and TRBJ2-7, is as follows: DTGVSQNPRHKITKRGQNVTFRCDPISEHNRLYWYRQTLGQGPEFLTYFQNEAQLEKSRLLSDRFSAERPKGSFSTLEIQRTEQGDSAMYLCASSNGLAYEQYFGPGTRLTVT.

The V call is TRBV15, the J call TRBJ1-1; 7 bases line up with TRBD1. Germline trimming cut 4 bases from V and 2 bases from J; bases unmatched to any gene: 7. Germline V lookup: CDR1 LNHNV, CDR2 YYDKDF (reference sequence). The CDR3 extends over 15 amino acids. This CDR3 is CATSTEGAQNTEAFF. The CDR3 coding sequence is TGTGCCACCAGCACAGAGGGGGCGCAAAACACTGAAGCTTTCTTT.

The chain employs TRBV7-2 and TRBJ2-1; D unclear. V lost 5 bases, J lost 10 bases, and 15 bases lay in between. Germline values: CDR1 SGHTA, CDR2 FQGNSA. CDR3 length: 13 amino acids. The CDR3 reads CASSLRDLNEQFF. The CDR3 DNA reads TGTGCCAGCAGCCTACGAGATTTGAACGAGCAGTTCTTC.

CDR3 protein: CAISESNAHEQYF. CDR3 nucleotide sequence: TGTGCCATCAGTGAGTCGAACGCGCACGAGCAGTACTTC. This chain uses TRBV10-3 with TRBJ2-7, with unresolved D. Germline-derived CDR1 and CDR2 are ENHRY and SYGVKD. This CDR3 comprises 13 residues. Trimming shortened V by 0 bases and J by 5 bases, and 8 bases separated the two germline ends.